This TCR beta chain was observed in a study of cytomegalovirus exposure and HLA in healthy donors. This clone was detected once. Its antigen is unknown. Germline loops: CDR1 LNHDA, CDR2 SQIVND (reference sequence). The CDR3 runs to 15 residues. Germline trimming cut 5 bases from V and 4 bases from J; bases unmatched to any gene: 6. Amplification used 60 Vbeta primers and 13 Jbeta primers. The assay was immunoSEQ multiplex PCR, and TCRdb's table has in-frame clones only and misses some. Of about 130,000 clones detected, 76% appear once; the ten largest clones hold 1.5% to 2.5%. Study-wide findings and caveats: Researchers catalogued about 160 TCR beta chains as cytomegalovirus-associated.

This clonotype originated in a middle-aged man in good health and CMV-seronegative. Sequenced sample: PBMCs. The chain recombines TRBV19 with TRBJ1-5; TRBD1 agrees at 9 bases. CDR3 sequence: CASSVTGTGNQPQHF. The CDR3 DNA sequence: TGTGCCAGTAGTGTAACCGGGACAGGGAATCAGCCCCAGCATTTT.